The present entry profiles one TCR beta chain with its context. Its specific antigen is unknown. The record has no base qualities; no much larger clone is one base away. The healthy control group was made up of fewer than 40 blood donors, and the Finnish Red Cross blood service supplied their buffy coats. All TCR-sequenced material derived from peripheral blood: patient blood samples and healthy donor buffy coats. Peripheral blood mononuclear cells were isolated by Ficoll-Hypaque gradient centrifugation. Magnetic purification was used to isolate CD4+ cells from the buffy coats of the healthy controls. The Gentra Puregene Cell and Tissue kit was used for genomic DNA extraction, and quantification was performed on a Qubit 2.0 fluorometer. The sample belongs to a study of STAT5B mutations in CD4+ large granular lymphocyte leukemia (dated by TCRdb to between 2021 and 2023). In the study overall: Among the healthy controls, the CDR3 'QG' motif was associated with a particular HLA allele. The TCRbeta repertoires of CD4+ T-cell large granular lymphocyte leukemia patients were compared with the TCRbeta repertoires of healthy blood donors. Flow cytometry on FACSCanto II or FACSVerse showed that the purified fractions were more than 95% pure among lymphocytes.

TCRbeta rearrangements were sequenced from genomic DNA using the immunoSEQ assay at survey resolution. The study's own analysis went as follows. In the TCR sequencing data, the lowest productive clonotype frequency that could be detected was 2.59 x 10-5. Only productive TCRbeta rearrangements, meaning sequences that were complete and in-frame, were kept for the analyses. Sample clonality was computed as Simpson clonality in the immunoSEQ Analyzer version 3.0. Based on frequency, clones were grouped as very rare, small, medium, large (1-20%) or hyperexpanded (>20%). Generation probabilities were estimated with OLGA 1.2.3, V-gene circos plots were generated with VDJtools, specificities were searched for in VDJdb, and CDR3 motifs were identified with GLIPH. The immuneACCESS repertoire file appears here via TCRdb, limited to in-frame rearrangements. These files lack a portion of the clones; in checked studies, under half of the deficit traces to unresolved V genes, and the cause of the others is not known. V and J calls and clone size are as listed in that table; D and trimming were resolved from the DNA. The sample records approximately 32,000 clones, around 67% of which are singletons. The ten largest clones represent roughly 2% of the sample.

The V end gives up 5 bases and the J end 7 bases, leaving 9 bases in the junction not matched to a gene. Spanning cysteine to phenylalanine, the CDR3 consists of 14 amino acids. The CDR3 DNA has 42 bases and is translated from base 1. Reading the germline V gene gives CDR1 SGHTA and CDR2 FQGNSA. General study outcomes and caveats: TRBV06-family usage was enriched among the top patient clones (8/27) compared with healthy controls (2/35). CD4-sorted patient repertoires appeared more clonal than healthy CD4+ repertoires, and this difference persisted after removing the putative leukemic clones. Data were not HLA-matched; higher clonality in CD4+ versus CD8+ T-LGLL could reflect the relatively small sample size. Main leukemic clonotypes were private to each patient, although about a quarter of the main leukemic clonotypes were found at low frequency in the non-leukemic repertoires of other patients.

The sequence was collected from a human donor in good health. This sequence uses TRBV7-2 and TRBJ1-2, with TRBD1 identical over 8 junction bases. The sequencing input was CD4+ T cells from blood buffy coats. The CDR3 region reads CASSPRQGWGGYTF. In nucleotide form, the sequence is TGTGCCAGCAGCCCCCGACAGGGGTGGGGTGGCTACACCTTC.